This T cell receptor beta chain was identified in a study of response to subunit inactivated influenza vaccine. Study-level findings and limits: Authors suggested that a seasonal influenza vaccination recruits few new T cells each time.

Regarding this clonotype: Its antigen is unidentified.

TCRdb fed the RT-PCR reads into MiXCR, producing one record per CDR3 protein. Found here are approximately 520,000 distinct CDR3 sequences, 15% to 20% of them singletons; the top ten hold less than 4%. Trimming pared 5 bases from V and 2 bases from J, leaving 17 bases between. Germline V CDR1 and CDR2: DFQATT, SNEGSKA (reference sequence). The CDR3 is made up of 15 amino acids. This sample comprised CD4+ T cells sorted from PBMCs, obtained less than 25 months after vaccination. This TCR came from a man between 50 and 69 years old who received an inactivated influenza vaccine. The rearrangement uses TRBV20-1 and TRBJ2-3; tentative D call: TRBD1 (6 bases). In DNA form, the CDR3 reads TGCAGTGCTCAAGACCAGGGGCTAAACACAGATACGCAGTATTTT. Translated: CSAQDQGLNTDTQYF.